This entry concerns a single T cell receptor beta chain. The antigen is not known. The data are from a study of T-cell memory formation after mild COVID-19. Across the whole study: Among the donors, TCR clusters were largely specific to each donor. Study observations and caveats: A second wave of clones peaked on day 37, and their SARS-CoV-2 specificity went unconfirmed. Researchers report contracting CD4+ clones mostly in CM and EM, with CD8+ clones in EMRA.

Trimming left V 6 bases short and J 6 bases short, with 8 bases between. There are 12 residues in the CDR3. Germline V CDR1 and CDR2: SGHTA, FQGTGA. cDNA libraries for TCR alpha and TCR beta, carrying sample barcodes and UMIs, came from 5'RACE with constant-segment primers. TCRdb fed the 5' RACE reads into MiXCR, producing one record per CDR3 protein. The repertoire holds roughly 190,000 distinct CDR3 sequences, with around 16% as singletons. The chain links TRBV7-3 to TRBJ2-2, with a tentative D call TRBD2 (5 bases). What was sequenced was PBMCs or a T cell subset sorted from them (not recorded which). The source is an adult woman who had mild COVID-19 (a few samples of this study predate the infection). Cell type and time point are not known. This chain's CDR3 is CASRSGAGELFF. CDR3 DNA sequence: TGTGCCAGCAGATCCGGGGCCGGGGAGCTGTTTTTT.